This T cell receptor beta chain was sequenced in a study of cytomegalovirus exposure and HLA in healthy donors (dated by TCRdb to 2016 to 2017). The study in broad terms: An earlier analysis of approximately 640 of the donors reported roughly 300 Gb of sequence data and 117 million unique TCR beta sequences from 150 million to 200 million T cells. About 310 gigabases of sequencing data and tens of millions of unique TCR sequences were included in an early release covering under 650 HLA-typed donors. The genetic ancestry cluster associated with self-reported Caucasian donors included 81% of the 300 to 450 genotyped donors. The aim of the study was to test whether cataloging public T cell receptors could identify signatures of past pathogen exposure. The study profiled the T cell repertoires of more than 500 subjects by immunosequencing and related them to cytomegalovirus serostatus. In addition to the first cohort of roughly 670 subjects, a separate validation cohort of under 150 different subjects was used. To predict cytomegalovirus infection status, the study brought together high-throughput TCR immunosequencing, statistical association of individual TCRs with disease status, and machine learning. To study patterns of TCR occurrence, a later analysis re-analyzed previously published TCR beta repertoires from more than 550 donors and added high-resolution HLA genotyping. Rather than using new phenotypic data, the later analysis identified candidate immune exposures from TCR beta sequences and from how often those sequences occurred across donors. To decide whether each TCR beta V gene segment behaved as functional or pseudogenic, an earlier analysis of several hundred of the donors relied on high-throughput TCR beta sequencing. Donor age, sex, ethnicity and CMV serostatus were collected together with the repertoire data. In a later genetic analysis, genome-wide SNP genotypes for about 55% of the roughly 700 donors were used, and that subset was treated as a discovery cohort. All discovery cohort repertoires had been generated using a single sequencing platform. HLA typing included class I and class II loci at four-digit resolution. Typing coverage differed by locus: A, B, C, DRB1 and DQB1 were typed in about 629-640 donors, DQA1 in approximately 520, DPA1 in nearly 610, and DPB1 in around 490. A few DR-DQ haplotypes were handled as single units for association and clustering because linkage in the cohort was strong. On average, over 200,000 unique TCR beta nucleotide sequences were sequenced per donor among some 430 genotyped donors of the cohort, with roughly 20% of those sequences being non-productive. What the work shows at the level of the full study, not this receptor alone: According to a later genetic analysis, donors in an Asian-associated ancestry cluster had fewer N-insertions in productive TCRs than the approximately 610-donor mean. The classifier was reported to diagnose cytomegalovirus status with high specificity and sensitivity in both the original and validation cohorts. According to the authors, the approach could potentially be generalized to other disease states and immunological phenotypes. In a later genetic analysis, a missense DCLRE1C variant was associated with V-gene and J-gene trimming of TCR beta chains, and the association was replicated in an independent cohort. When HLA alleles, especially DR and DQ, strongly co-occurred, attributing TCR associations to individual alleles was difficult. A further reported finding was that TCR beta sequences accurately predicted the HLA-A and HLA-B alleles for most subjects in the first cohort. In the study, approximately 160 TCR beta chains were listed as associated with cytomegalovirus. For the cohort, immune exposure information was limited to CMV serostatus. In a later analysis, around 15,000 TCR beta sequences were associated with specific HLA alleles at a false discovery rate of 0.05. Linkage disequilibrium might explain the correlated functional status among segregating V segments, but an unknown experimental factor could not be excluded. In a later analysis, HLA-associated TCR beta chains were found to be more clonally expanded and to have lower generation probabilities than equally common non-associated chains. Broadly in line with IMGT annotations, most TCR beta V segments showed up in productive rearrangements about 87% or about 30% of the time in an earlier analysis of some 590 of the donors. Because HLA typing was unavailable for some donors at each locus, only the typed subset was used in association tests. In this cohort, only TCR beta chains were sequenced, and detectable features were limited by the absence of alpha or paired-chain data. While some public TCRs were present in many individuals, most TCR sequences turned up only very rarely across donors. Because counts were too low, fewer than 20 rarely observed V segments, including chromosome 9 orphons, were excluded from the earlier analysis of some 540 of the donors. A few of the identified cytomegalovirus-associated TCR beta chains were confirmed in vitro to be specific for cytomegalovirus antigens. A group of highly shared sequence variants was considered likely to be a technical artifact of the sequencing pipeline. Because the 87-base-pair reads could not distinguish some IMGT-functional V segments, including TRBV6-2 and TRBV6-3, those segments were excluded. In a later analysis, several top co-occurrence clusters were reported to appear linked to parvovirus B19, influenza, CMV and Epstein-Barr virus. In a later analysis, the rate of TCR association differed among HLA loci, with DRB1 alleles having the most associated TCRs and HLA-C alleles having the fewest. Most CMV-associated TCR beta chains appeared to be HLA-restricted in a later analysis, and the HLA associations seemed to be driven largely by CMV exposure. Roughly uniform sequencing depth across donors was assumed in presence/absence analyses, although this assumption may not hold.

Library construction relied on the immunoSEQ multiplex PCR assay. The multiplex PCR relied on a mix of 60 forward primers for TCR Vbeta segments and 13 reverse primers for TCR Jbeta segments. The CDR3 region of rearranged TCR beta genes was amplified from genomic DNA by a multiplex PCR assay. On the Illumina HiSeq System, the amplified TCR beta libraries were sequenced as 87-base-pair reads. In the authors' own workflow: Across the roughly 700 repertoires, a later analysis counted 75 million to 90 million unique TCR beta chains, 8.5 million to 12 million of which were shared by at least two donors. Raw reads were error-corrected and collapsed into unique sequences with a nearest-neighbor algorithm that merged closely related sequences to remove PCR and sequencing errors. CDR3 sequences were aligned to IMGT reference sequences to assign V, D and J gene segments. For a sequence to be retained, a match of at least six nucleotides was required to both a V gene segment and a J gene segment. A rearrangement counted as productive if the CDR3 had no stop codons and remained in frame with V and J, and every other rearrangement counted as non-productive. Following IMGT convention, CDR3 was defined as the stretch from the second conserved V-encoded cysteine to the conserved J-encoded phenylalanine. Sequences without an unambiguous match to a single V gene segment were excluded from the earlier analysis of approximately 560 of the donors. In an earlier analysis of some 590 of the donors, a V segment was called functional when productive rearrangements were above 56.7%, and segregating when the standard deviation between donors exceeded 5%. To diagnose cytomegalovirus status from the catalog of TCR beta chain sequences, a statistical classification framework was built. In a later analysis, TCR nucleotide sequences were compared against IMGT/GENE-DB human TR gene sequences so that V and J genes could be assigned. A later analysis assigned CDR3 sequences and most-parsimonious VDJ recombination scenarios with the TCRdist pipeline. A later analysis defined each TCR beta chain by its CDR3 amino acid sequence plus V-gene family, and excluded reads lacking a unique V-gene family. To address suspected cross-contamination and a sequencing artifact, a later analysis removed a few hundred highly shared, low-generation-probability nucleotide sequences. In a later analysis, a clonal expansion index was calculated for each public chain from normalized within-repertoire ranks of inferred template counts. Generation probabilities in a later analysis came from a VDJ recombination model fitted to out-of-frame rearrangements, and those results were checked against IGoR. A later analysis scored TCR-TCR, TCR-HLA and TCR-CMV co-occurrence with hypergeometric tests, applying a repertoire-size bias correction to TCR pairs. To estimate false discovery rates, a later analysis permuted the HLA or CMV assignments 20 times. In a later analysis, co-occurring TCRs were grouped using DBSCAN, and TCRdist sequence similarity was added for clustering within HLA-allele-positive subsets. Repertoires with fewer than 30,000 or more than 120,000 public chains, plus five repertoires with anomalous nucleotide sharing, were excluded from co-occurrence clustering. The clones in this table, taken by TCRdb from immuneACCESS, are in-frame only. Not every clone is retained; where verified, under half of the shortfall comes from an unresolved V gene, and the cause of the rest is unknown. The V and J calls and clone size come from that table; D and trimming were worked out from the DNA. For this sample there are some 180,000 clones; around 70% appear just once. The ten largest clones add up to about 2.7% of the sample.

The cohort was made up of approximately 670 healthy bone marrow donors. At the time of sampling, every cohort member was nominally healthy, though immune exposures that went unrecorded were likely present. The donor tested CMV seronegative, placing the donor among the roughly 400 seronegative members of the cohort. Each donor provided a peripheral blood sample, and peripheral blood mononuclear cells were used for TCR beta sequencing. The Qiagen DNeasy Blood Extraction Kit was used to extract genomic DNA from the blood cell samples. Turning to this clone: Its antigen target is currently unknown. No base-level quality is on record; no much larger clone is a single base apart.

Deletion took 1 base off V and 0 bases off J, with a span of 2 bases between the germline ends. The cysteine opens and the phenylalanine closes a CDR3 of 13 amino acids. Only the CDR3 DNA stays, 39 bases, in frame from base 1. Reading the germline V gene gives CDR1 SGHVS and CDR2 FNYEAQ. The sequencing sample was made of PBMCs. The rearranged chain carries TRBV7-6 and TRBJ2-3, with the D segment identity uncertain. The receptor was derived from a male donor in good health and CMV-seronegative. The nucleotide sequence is TGTGCCAGCAGCTTAGTAAGCACAGATACGCAGTATTTT. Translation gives CASSLVSTDTQYF.